A selection of T cell receptor beta chains follows, all from one sample in a study of a mutant IDH1 vaccine in newly diagnosed glioma. Their antigens remain unidentified. Measured with immunoSEQ multiplex PCR; TCRdb has only the in-frame clones, and not every one. Of roughly 61,000 clones in the sample, about four fifths were seen once. The sample was PBMCs, taken from a glioma patient whose treatment included an IDH1 peptide vaccine. These TCRs come from a man between 50 and 59 years old with glioma. The CDR3 runs from the conserved cysteine through the conserved F or W. The D gene is left open where the match is weak. Size tells how often a clone was seen (once, few, many) or the class of an expanded clone, and some rows leave it out.

.	15	.	TRBV5-5	TRBJ2-7	TGTGCCAGCAGAACCCCCGGGACTGACCTGGGAGAGCAGTACTTC	CASRTPGTDLGEQYF
.	15	.	TRBV4-3	TRBJ1-2	TGCGCCAGCAGCCAAGGTAGTCGGGACAACTATGGCTACACCTTC	CASSQGSRDNYGYTF
.	16	TRBD1	TRBV9	TRBJ1-1	TGTGCCAGCAGCGTAGTTTCGGGACAGGCTTACACTGAAGCTTTCTTT	CASSVVSGQAYTEAFF
few	13	.	TRBV18	TRBJ1-5	TGTGCCAGCTCACCGGGCAGCAATCAGCCCCAGCATTTT	CASSPGSNQPQHF
.	14	.	TRBV7-7	TRBJ2-5	TGTGCTAGCAGCTTAGGGGCGGGACAAGAGACCCAGTACTTC	CASSLGAGQETQYF
.	15	TRBD2	TRBV19	TRBJ2-2	TGTGCCACCACCGAGGGACTAGCGACGACCGGGGAGCTGTTTTTT	CATTEGLATTGELFF
.	16	.	TRBV5-5	TRBJ1-2	TGTGCCAGCAGCGGGGCAGGAAAAGAGTTGAACTATGGCTACACCTTC	CASSGAGKELNYGYTF
.	14	.	TRBV27	TRBJ1-1	TGTGCCAGCATCCTACAGGGTGGGGACACTGAAGCTTTCTTT	CASILQGGDTEAFF
.	13	TRBD1	TRBV30	TRBJ1-2	TGTGCCTGGACACCCGGGACAGGGCTCGGCTACACCTTC	CAWTPGTGLGYTF
.	15	.	TRBV19	TRBJ2-5	TGTGCCAGTAGCCCTAGCGCGGGTTTACAAGAGACCCAGTACTTC	CASSPSAGLQETQYF
.	14	.	TRBV14	TRBJ2-2	TGTGCCAGCAGCCCACTCGGGAACACCGGGGAGCTGTTTTTT	CASSPLGNTGELFF
.	12	.	TRBV29-1	TRBJ2-2	TGCAGCGTTGCGGGAGTGTACGGGGAGCTGTTTTTT	CSVAGVYGELFF
.	13	TRBD1	TRBV6-6	TRBJ2-1	TGTGCCAGCTTAAACAGGGGCGACAATGAGCAGTTCTTC	CASLNRGDNEQFF
.	16	.	TRBV7-8	TRBJ1-5	TGTGCCAGCACCCCCGGGGGGATAGAAAGCGGTCAGCCCCAGCATTTT	CASTPGGIESGQPQHF
.	14	.	TRBV2	TRBJ1-5	TGTGCCAGCAGGCCCGGATCCCGGGGGCAGCCCCAGCATTTT	CASRPGSRGQPQHF
.	14	TRBD1	TRBV11-2	TRBJ2-1	TGTGCCAGCACCACAGGGGTTCGTCACAATGAGCAGTTCTTC	CASTTGVRHNEQFF
.	14	.	TRBV5-5	TRBJ2-1	TGTGCCAGCAGCTTAAGGGGTGAAGTAAATGAGCAGTTCTTC	CASSLRGEVNEQFF
.	15	.	TRBV29-1	TRBJ2-1	TGCAGCGTTGTGGGCGGGGAACGACCGGGCGGTGAGCAGTTCTTC	CSVVGGERPGGEQFF
.	11	.	TRBV7-2	TRBJ2-5	TGTGCCAGCACCCCCGGAGGGACCCAGTACTTC	CASTPGGTQYF
once	14	TRBD1	TRBV18	TRBJ1-2	TGTGCCAGCCAAGACAGGGGACAAGGCTATGGCTACACCTTC	CASQDRGQGYGYTF
.	13	.	TRBV11-2	TRBJ2-7	TGTGCCAGCCTCCCGAGGTCTTCTTACGAGCAGTACTTC	CASLPRSSYEQYF
once	15	TRBD2	TRBV18	TRBJ2-2	TGTGCCAGCTCACCACCGAGGACTAGTCCCGGGGAGCTGTTTTTT	CASSPPRTSPGELFF
.	13	.	TRBV18	TRBJ1-2	TGTGCCAGCTCACGTGGCAGGGACTATGGCTACACCTTC	CASSRGRDYGYTF
.	14	.	TRBV28	TRBJ2-1	TGTGCCAGCAGTTTGATCGTCAAACACAATGAGCAGTTCTTC	CASSLIVKHNEQFF
.	16	TRBD1	TRBV11-3	TRBJ2-5	TGTGCCAGCAGCTTCGGCGGTCAGGGGGTAGGAGAGACCCAGTACTTC	CASSFGGQGVGETQYF
.	15	.	TRBV6-6	TRBJ2-1	TGTGCCAGCAGTTACCGAGTAACACTGAACAATGAGCAGTTCTTC	CASSYRVTLNNEQFF
.	13	.	TRBV28	TRBJ1-1	TGTGCCAGCAGCCGCAAAATGAACACTGAAGCTTTCTTT	CASSRKMNTEAFF
few	14	.	TRBV7-2	TRBJ2-7	TGTGCCAGCAGCCTCAATGCGGGGGCGGGGGAGCAGTACTTC	CASSLNAGAGEQYF
.	11	.	TRBV29-1	TRBJ1-2	TGCAGCGTTGAATCCCAGTATGGCTACACCTTC	CSVESQYGYTF
once	15	TRBD1	TRBV4-3	TRBJ2-7	TGCGCCAGCAGCCAACAACAGGGGGCTAGCTACGAGCAGTACTTC	CASSQQQGASYEQYF
.	11	.	TRBV6-5	TRBJ2-5	TGTGCCAGCAGCAGGAGAGAGACCCAGTACTTC	CASSRRETQYF
.	15	TRBD1	TRBV6-5	TRBJ2-7	TGTGCCACCGCCCGAGGACAGGGGGTGGCCTACGAGCAGTACTTC	CATARGQGVAYEQYF
.	9	.	TRBV10-1	TRBJ1-2	TGCGCCAGGCCGTATGGCTACACCTTC	CARPYGYTF
.	15	.	TRBV4-1	TRBJ1-3	TGCGCCAGCAGCGCCCTCTCACTGTCCGAAAACACCATATATTTT	CASSALSLSENTIYF
.	19	TRBD1	TRBV5-1	TRBJ1-3	TGCGCCAGCAGCTTGGTTGGTACAGGGGACTTGAGCTCTGGAAACACCATATATTTT	CASSLVGTGDLSSGNTIYF
.	13	.	TRBV9	TRBJ2-1	TGTGCCAGCAGCGTAGAACAGGGCCAGGAGCAGTTCTTC	CASSVEQGQEQFF
few	12	.	TRBV7-2	TRBJ2-3	TGTGCCAGCAGCTTTGGTTCAGATACGCAGTATTTT	CASSFGSDTQYF
.	12	.	TRBV27	TRBJ1-6	TGTGCCTCCGCAGGTTATAATTCACCCCTCCACTTT	CASAGYNSPLHF
.	13	.	TRBV29-1	TRBJ2-4	TGCAGCGTTGAAGAGCCGAGGGGGAACATTCAGTACTTC	CSVEEPRGNIQYF
.	13	TRBD1	TRBV6-6	TRBJ1-2	TGTGCCAGCAGTACAGACAGGGGTGGAGGCTACACCTTC	CASSTDRGGGYTF
.	15	.	TRBV29-1	TRBJ2-4	TGCAGCGCCGGGGTTCAGAGGGGGTTGGGAGGCATTCAGTACTTC	CSAGVQRGLGGIQYF
.	15	TRBD2	TRBV6-1	TRBJ2-3	TGTGCCAGCAGTGAAGCAGCGGGGGGCACAGATACGCAGTATTTT	CASSEAAGGTDTQYF
few	16	.	TRBV9	TRBJ2-7	TGTGCCAGCAGCGTAGGTCCTGCCTCCTCGGGGGTCGAGCAGTACTTC	CASSVGPASSGVEQYF
.	15	TRBD1	TRBV5-1	TRBJ2-7	TGCGCCAGCAGCCTCCGGGACAGGGCGATCTACGAGCAGTACTTC	CASSLRDRAIYEQYF
.	15	TRBD2	TRBV5-4	TRBJ2-7	TGTGCCAGCAGCTTGCCCCGGGGGGAGTCCTACGAGCAGTACTTC	CASSLPRGESYEQYF
.	16	.	TRBV6-5	TRBJ1-1	TGTGCCAGCAGTTACTATCGCGGAGGGAGGAGCACTGAAGCTTTCTTT	CASSYYRGGRSTEAFF
.	13	.	TRBV19	TRBJ2-6	TGTGCCAGTAGTCAAACTGGGGCCAACGTCCTGACTTTC	CASSQTGANVLTF
.	14	.	TRBV2	TRBJ1-4	TGTGCCAGCAGACATCAGGAGGACGGCGAAAAACTGTTTTTT	CASRHQEDGEKLFF
few	17	TRBD2	TRBV6-4	TRBJ2-2	TGTGCCAGCAGTGGCGATGCGGGGGGGGCGAACACCGGGGAGCTGTTTTTT	CASSGDAGGANTGELFF
once	14	TRBD1	TRBV5-1	TRBJ2-5	TGCGCCAGCAGTACCGGGACAGAACAAGAGACCCAGTACTTC	CASSTGTEQETQYF
.	17	TRBD2	TRBV27	TRBJ2-7	TGTGCCAGCAGTTTATTAGTCGGCGGGAGAGTCTCCTACGAGCAGTACTTC	CASSLLVGGRVSYEQYF
.	14	.	TRBV6-1	TRBJ2-7	TGTGCCAGCAGCTTTGACAGCCAAACCGGGGAGCAGTACTTC	CASSFDSQTGEQYF
.	16	.	TRBV5-4	TRBJ1-6	TGTGCCAGCAGCTTCGTTGGGGTCTCGCGTAATTCACCCCTCCACTTT	CASSFVGVSRNSPLHF
.	16	.	TRBV9	TRBJ2-3	TGTGCCAGCAGCGGGTTGGGGACGGCTAGCACAGATACGCAGTATTTT	CASSGLGTASTDTQYF
.	16	.	TRBV9	TRBJ1-4	TGTGCCAGCAGCGTTTCGAATGGTTTTATTCGGGAAAAACTGTTTTTT	CASSVSNGFIREKLFF